A single sample is the source of the 17 T cell receptor beta chains below, sequenced in a study of regulatory T cells in long-lasting Graves disease. The time point: newly diagnosed GD, antithyroid drugs for less than 3 months. PBMCs provided the RNA from which the TCR library was made. The authors built TCR beta libraries using iRepertoire HTBI primers and Arm-PCR of CDR3 regions. TCRdb itself ran the multiplex PCR reads through MiXCR, one entry per CDR3 protein. Of around 360,000 distinct CDR3 sequences in the sample, 15% to 20% are singletons; the top ten hold around 20%. These data were likewise used in another study, on T cells in Graves' hyperthyroidism and ophthalmopathy.

The material was peripheral blood mononuclear cells (PBMCs), obtained at new diagnosis, from a patient treated with antithyroid drugs. Receptors were obtained from a woman aged 18 to 35 with Graves disease.

This clonotype turned up a few times. DNA of the CDR3: TGCGCCAGCAGCTTGATAACAGGGGGTGACGGGGAGCTGTTTTTT. It specifies CASSLITGGDGELFF. The V and J genes are TRBV5-1 and TRBJ2-2, with TRBD1 matching 8 bases. Germline CDR1 SGHRS, CDR2 YFSETQ. This CDR3 region has 15 residues. V gave up 1 base and J gave up 7 bases; unmatched junction bases: 6.

The table lists this clonotype with many counts. V gene TRBV28 combines with J gene TRBJ1-4; D gene ambiguous. This CDR3 has 18 amino acids. Looked up from germline, CDR1 is MDHEN and CDR2 is SYDVKM. With 8 bases removed from V and 2 bases from J, the gap between germline ends came to 24 bases. The CDR3 nucleotides read TGTGCCAGCTATACCGCAAGGGCCAGGCTGTGGACTAATGAAAAACTGTTTTTT. Amino acids: CASYTARARLWTNEKLFF.

This clonotype showed up many times. The chain carries TRBV5-6 and TRBJ2-5; 10 positions match TRBD2. Looked up from germline, CDR1 is SGHDT and CDR2 is YYEEEE. This CDR3 comprises 16 residues. Trimming at V came to 4 bases and at J to 5 bases, leaving 11 bases not matched to a gene. The CDR3 protein is CASSPIERGGHETQYF. CDR3 coding DNA: TGTGCCAGCAGCCCGATAGAGCGGGGGGGCCATGAGACCCAGTACTTC.

The CDR3 bases are TGCGCCAGCAGCTTGGCAGGGACGACTGGAAACACCATATATTTT. This encodes CASSLAGTTGNTIYF. The rearrangement joins TRBV5-1 to TRBJ1-3; D is perhaps TRBD1 (5 bases). The CDR3 contains 15 residues. Germline loops: CDR1 SGHRS, CDR2 YFSETQ. Trimming cost V 0 bases and J 2 bases, with 9 bases left between them.

Many counts were recorded for this clonotype. V usage is TRBV2 and J usage is TRBJ2-7; TRBD1 matches at 7 bases. Germline CDR1 and CDR2: SNHLY and FYNNEI. The J segment lost 2 bases and the V segment lost 5 bases, leaving 9 bases of the junction unmatched. The CDR3 is made up of 15 amino acids. CDR3 amino acids: CASSLTGTEAYEQYF. For the CDR3, the DNA is TGTGCCAGCAGTTTAACCGGGACAGAGGCCTACGAGCAGTACTTC.

The rearrangement links TRBV6-5 to TRBJ2-7, with TRBD2 matching 9 bases. V lost 2 bases to trimming and J lost 7 bases; unmatched junction nucleotides: 9. CDR1 and CDR2 (germline): MNHEY, SVGAGI. This CDR3 is built from 15 residues. CDR3 DNA: TGTGCCAGCAGTTACCTCCTAGCGGGATCTGGTGAGCAGTACTTC. Protein: CASSYLLAGSGEQYF.

This clonotype occurred a few times. The chain couples TRBV7-9 to TRBJ1-1, with TRBD1 matching 8 bases. V gave up 5 bases and J gave up 7 bases; unmatched junction bases: 9. Germline CDR1 is SEHNR and CDR2 is FQNEAQ (reference sequence). This CDR3 region has 14 residues. The CDR3 region has the DNA TGTGCCAGCAGCACCCCCGACAGGGGATATGAAGCTTTCTTT. Its protein is CASSTPDRGYEAFF.

This clonotype occurred many times. The chain carries TRBV7-3 and TRBJ2-1; D remains ambiguous. V was cut by 6 bases and J by 0 bases, with 27 bases left in between. The CDR3 sequence is 20 residues long. Germline loops: CDR1 SGHTA, CDR2 FQGTGA. This CDR3 reads CASSPIGSPFQTSSYNEQFF. CDR3 coding DNA: TGTGCCAGCAGTCCGATCGGTTCTCCGTTTCAGACCAGCTCCTACAATGAGCAGTTCTTC.

This clonotype was seen repeatedly, ten times or more. The J gene is TRBJ1-1, the V gene TRBV6-5; possibly TRBD1 for D (5 bases). The V gene lost 0 bases and the J gene lost 0 bases, with 8 bases spanning the gap. Looked up from germline, CDR1 is MNHEY and CDR2 is SVGAGI. The CDR3 covers 15 residues. The DNA for the CDR3 is TGTGCCAGCAGTTACTCGGGACTCATGAACACTGAAGCTTTCTTT. Protein: CASSYSGLMNTEAFF.

The gene calls are TRBV4-1 and TRBJ2-7, with D possibly called TRBD1 or TRBD2 (5 bases each). Germline CDR1 and CDR2: MGHRA and YSYEKL. V lost 1 base and J lost 0, with 13 bases in between. The CDR3 covers 16 residues. The CDR3, as DNA: TGCGCCAGCAGCCAAGCGCCCGGGACGGTCTCCTACGAGCAGTACTTC. It is translated as CASSQAPGTVSYEQYF.

At least ten counts were recorded for this clonotype. CDR3 protein: CASRFPGTNTGELFF. In DNA form, the CDR3 reads TGTGCCAGCAGATTCCCTGGGACAAACACCGGGGAGCTGTTTTTT. The gene calls are TRBV28 and TRBJ2-2; D might be TRBD1 (6 bases). The germline V gene encodes CDR1 MDHEN and CDR2 SYDVKM. Trimming took 6 bases from V and 2 from J, leaving 13 bases between them. This CDR3 is 15 amino acids long.

The chain employs TRBV20-1 and TRBJ1-1; D not certain. CDR3 length: 12 residues. Germline loops: CDR1 DFQATT, CDR2 SNEGSKA (reference sequence). The germline V and J ends were trimmed by 6 bases and 0 bases, with 8 bases remaining between them. CDR3 sequence: CSASRVNTEAFF. The CDR3 coding sequence is TGCAGTGCAAGTAGGGTGAACACTGAAGCTTTCTTT.

The J gene is TRBJ1-1, the V gene TRBV27, with 9 bases matching TRBD1. Germline V gene data show CDR1 as MNHEY and CDR2 as SMNVEV (reference sequence). V was clipped by 3 bases and J by 10 bases; unmatched bases: 6. The CDR3 runs to 13 residues. DNA for the CDR3: TGTGCCAGCAGTTTTCTACAGGGGGCTGTAGCTTTCTTT. Its protein is CASSFLQGAVAFF.

This clonotype showed up many times. The CDR3 sequence is CASSLLAGLNTGELFF. CDR3 sequence (DNA): TGCGCCAGCAGCTTACTAGCGGGGTTGAACACCGGGGAGCTGTTTTTT. The genes are TRBV5-1 and TRBJ2-2, with 10 bases lining up with TRBD2. The germline CDR1 and CDR2 sequences are SGHRS and YFSETQ. The CDR3 loop spans 16 amino acids. V was pared by 2 bases and J by 1 base, with 2 bases of the junction left unmatched.

This clonotype was seen many times. This chain links TRBV5-1 with TRBJ2-7; tentative D call: TRBD1 (6 bases). The CDR3 runs 15 residues. Trimming stripped 0 bases from V and 1 base from J, with 11 bases between. CDR1 SGHRS and CDR2 YFSETQ come from the germline V gene. DNA of the CDR3: TGCGCCAGCAGCTTGGCTCCAGGGGTATCCTACGAGCAGTACTTC. Protein sequence: CASSLAPGVSYEQYF.

About this clonotype: With a much larger clone just one base away, this may be a read error. The rearrangement links TRBV20-1 to TRBJ2-7; D unclear. The CDR3 has 14 residues. From germline, CDR1 is DFQATT and CDR2 SNEGSKA (reference sequence). Trimming left V 3 bases short and J 3 bases short, with 15 bases between. The chain's CDR3 is CSARTLGSLYEQYF. In DNA form, the CDR3 reads TGCAGTGCTAGGACCCTAGGGTCACTCTACGAGCAGTACTTC.

There are a few counts of this clonotype. The chain recombines TRBV6-5 with TRBJ2-3, with 7 positions matching TRBD1. Germline V lookup: CDR1 MNHEY, CDR2 SVGAGI. The trim removed 3 bases at V and 6 bases at J, leaving 6 bases unmatched. CDR3 length: 14 residues. CDR3 DNA: TGTGCCAGCAGTTATGAGGGGGCGGAGGATACGCAGTATTTT. It specifies CASSYEGAEDTQYF.